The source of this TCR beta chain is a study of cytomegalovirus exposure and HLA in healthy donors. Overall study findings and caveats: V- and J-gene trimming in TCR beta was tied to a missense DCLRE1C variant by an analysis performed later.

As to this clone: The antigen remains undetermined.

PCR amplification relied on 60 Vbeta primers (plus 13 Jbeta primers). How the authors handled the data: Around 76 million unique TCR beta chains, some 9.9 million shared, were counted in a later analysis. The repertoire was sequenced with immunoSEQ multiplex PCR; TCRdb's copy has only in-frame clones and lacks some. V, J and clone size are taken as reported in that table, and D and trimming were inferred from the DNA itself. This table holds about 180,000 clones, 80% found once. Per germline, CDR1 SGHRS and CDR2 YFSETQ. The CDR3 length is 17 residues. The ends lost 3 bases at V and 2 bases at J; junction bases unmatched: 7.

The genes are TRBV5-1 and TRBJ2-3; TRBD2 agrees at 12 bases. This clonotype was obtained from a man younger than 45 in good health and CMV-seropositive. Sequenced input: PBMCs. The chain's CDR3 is CASSWAGLAGHTDTQYF. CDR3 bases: TGCGCCAGCAGCTGGGCTGGACTAGCGGGACACACAGATACGCAGTATTTT.